This T cell receptor beta chain was recorded in a study of STAT5B mutations in CD4+ large granular lymphocyte leukemia. This CDR3 has 14 amino acids. The V end was cut by 0 bases, the J end by 4 bases, with 10 bases between. Germline CDR1 reads SGHDN; CDR2 reads FVKESK. TCRdb's table, derived via immunoSEQ multiplex PCR, lists solely in-frame clones and lacks some. The profile shows about 22,000 clones, over 80% of them singletons. The chain recombines TRBV14 with TRBJ2-7, with D unresolved. The clonotype was recovered from a human donor in good health. The sequenced sample consisted of CD4+ T cells from blood buffy coats. CDR3 in amino acids: CASSQDSLSYEQYF. For the CDR3, the DNA is TGTGCCAGCAGCCAAGATTCTCTCTCGTACGAGCAGTACTTC.